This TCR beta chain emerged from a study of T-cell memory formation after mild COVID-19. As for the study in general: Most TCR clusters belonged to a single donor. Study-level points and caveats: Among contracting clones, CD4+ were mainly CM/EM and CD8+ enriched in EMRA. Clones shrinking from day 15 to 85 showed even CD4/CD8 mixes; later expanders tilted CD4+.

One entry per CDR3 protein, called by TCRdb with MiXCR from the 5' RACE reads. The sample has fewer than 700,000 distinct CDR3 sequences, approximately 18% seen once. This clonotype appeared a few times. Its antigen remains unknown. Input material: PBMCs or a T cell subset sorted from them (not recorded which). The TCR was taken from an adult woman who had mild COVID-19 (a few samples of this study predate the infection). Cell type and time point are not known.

The DNA of the CDR3 is TGTGCCTGGAGTCCCGAGGAATCTGGAAACACCATATATTTT. This translates into CAWSPEESGNTIYF. The chain recombines TRBV30 with TRBJ1-3; no firm D call. The CDR3 consists of 14 residues. CDR1 is GTSNPN and CDR2 is SVGIG in the germline V gene (reference sequence). Trimming stripped 2 bases from V and 1 base from J, with 9 bases between.